This is a list of T cell receptor beta chains from one sample in a study of CD8+ T cells in alopecia areata. Method: immunoSEQ multiplex PCR; TCRdb's copy keeps in-frame clones and lacks some. The table lists 95,000 to 120,000 clones, almost 60% of them singletons. Sequencing input: CD8+ T cells sorted from blood. Source of these receptors: a human donor in good health. CDR3s include the opening cysteine and the closing phenylalanine or tryptophan. A D gene is named only where the DNA matches it firmly. Clone size is not always given. Where it is, it says once, few, many or a class for expanded clones.

D gene: TRBD1
J gene: TRBJ2-7
V gene: TRBV18
clone size: -
CDR3 protein: CASSPRDREKNYEQYF
CDR3 DNA: TGTGCCAGCTCACCGCGGGACAGGGAAAAGAACTACGAGCAGTACTTC

D gene: TRBD2
J gene: TRBJ2-3
V gene: TRBV10-3
clone size: -
CDR3 protein: CAISGGLGADTQYF
CDR3 DNA: TGTGCCATCAGTGGGGGACTAGGCGCAGATACGCAGTATTTT

D gene: -
J gene: TRBJ2-4
V gene: TRBV4-1
clone size: few
CDR3 protein: CASSQEHLTLAKNIQYF
CDR3 DNA: TGCGCCAGCAGCCAAGAACACTTGACTCTAGCCAAAAACATTCAGTACTTC

D gene: -
J gene: TRBJ2-7
V gene: TRBV13
clone size: once
CDR3 protein: CASSVAGEGLISYEQYF
CDR3 DNA: TGTGCCAGCAGCGTAGCCGGTGAGGGCCTTATCTCCTACGAGCAGTACTTC

D gene: -
J gene: TRBJ2-7
V gene: TRBV28
clone size: -
CDR3 protein: CATRLPGASYEQYF
CDR3 DNA: TGTGCCACCCGACTCCCAGGGGCATCCTACGAGCAGTACTTC

D gene: TRBD1
J gene: TRBJ1-6
V gene: TRBV2
clone size: few
CDR3 protein: CASGTGINSPLHF
CDR3 DNA: TGTGCCAGCGGGACAGGCATAAATTCACCCCTCCACTTT

D gene: -
J gene: TRBJ1-2
V gene: TRBV29-1
clone size: few
CDR3 protein: CSVEEFRFNTF
CDR3 DNA: TGCAGCGTTGAAGAGTTCAGGTTTAACACCTTC

D gene: TRBD1
J gene: TRBJ1-2
V gene: TRBV5-1
clone size: -
CDR3 protein: CASGYRGLSYGYTF
CDR3 DNA: TGCGCCAGCGGATACAGGGGTCTTTCTTATGGCTACACCTTC

D gene: -
J gene: TRBJ2-1
V gene: TRBV7-2
clone size: -
CDR3 protein: CASSLGAWVEQFF
CDR3 DNA: TGTGCCAGCAGCTTAGGGGCCTGGGTTGAGCAGTTCTTC

D gene: -
J gene: TRBJ1-5
V gene: TRBV11-1
clone size: -
CDR3 protein: CASIYCGGQGQPQHF
CDR3 DNA: TGTGCCAGCATCTACTGCGGGGGGCAAGGTCAGCCCCAGCATTTT

D gene: TRBD1
J gene: TRBJ1-2
V gene: TRBV5-1
clone size: -
CDR3 protein: CASRSDRGQMGYGYTF
CDR3 DNA: TGCGCCAGCAGGTCGGACAGGGGGCAAATGGGTTATGGCTACACCTTC

D gene: -
J gene: TRBJ2-6
V gene: TRBV28
clone size: -
CDR3 protein: CASSLLTVAGANVLTF
CDR3 DNA: TGTGCCAGCAGTCTTCTGACGGTGGCTGGGGCCAACGTCCTGACTTTC

D gene: -
J gene: TRBJ2-2
V gene: TRBV27
clone size: once
CDR3 protein: CASSLSNTGELFF
CDR3 DNA: TGTGCCAGCAGTTTATCGAACACCGGGGAGCTGTTTTTT

D gene: TRBD1
J gene: TRBJ1-2
V gene: TRBV30
clone size: -
CDR3 protein: CAFEAGTVYGYTF
CDR3 DNA: TGTGCCTTCGAAGCTGGGACAGTCTATGGCTACACCTTC

D gene: -
J gene: TRBJ2-2
V gene: TRBV13
clone size: -
CDR3 protein: CASSERGTGELFF
CDR3 DNA: TGTGCCAGCAGCGAGAGGGGCACCGGGGAGCTGTTTTTT

D gene: -
J gene: TRBJ2-5
V gene: TRBV13
clone size: -
CDR3 protein: CASSSDASRETQYF
CDR3 DNA: TGTGCCAGCAGCTCGGACGCTAGCCGAGAGACCCAGTACTTC

D gene: TRBD2
J gene: TRBJ2-1
V gene: TRBV9
clone size: -
CDR3 protein: CASSGSGGSYNEQFF
CDR3 DNA: TGTGCCAGCAGCGGTAGCGGGGGGTCCTACAATGAGCAGTTCTTC

D gene: TRBD1
J gene: TRBJ1-5
V gene: TRBV27
clone size: once
CDR3 protein: CASSLFPGTVQPQHF
CDR3 DNA: TGTGCCAGCAGTTTATTCCCAGGGACAGTTCAGCCCCAGCATTTT

D gene: -
J gene: TRBJ2-1
V gene: TRBV7-9
clone size: -
CDR3 protein: CASSTDRYNEQFF
CDR3 DNA: TGTGCCAGCAGCACGGACCGGTACAATGAGCAGTTCTTC

D gene: TRBD1
J gene: TRBJ2-7
V gene: TRBV29-1
clone size: few
CDR3 protein: CSERGQGSYEQYF
CDR3 DNA: TGCAGCGAGAGGGGACAGGGGTCCTACGAGCAGTACTTC

D gene: TRBD2
J gene: TRBJ2-3
V gene: TRBV28
clone size: -
CDR3 protein: CASRLAGGPSTDTQYF
CDR3 DNA: TGTGCCAGCAGATTAGCGGGGGGGCCTAGCACAGATACGCAGTATTTT

D gene: -
J gene: TRBJ2-1
V gene: TRBV9
clone size: few
CDR3 protein: CASSPTDSNNEQFF
CDR3 DNA: TGTGCCAGCAGCCCGACGGACAGCAACAATGAGCAGTTCTTC

D gene: -
J gene: TRBJ2-2
V gene: TRBV11-2
clone size: -
CDR3 protein: CASSLWSEGELFF
CDR3 DNA: TGTGCCAGCAGCTTATGGTCTGAGGGGGAGCTGTTTTTT

D gene: TRBD1
J gene: TRBJ1-3
V gene: TRBV5-6
clone size: -
CDR3 protein: CASSRTGEAGNTIYF
CDR3 DNA: TGTGCCAGCAGTCGGACAGGGGAGGCTGGAAACACCATATATTTT

D gene: -
J gene: TRBJ2-3
V gene: TRBV30
clone size: -
CDR3 protein: CAWSVLPASTDTQYF
CDR3 DNA: TGTGCCTGGAGTGTACTGCCAGCTAGCACAGATACGCAGTATTTT

D gene: TRBD1
J gene: TRBJ2-7
V gene: TRBV9
clone size: -
CDR3 protein: CASSPGTGPRAEQYF
CDR3 DNA: TGTGCCAGCAGCCCCGGGACAGGACCCCGCGCGGAGCAGTACTTC

D gene: -
J gene: TRBJ1-1
V gene: TRBV21-1
clone size: -
CDR3 protein: CASSLSRGLDTEAFF
CDR3 DNA: TGTGCCAGCAGCCTAAGCAGGGGATTAGACACTGAAGCTTTCTTT

D gene: TRBD2
J gene: TRBJ2-3
V gene: TRBV29-1
clone size: -
CDR3 protein: CSVDGAGGHTDTQYF
CDR3 DNA: TGCAGCGTTGATGGGGCGGGGGGACACACAGATACGCAGTATTTT

D gene: TRBD1
J gene: TRBJ1-2
V gene: TRBV19
clone size: -
CDR3 protein: CASSFTGQGSYGYTF
CDR3 DNA: TGTGCCAGTTCCTTCACCGGACAGGGGAGCTATGGCTACACCTTC

D gene: -
J gene: TRBJ2-7
V gene: TRBV27
clone size: -
CDR3 protein: CASSTFKGHYEQYF
CDR3 DNA: TGTGCCAGCAGTACATTTAAGGGGCACTACGAGCAGTACTTC

D gene: -
J gene: TRBJ1-2
V gene: TRBV5-6
clone size: -
CDR3 protein: CASSEFSGSNYGYTF
CDR3 DNA: TGTGCCAGCAGCGAATTTTCCGGATCTAACTATGGCTACACCTTC

D gene: -
J gene: TRBJ2-5
V gene: TRBV25-1
clone size: once
CDR3 protein: CASSKETQYF
CDR3 DNA: TGTGCCAGCAGTAAAGAGACCCAGTACTTC

D gene: TRBD2
J gene: TRBJ2-5
V gene: TRBV7-9
clone size: few
CDR3 protein: CASSLRASGAPETQYF
CDR3 DNA: TGTGCCAGCAGCTTACGGGCTAGCGGGGCCCCAGAGACCCAGTACTTC

D gene: TRBD1
J gene: TRBJ1-1
V gene: TRBV9
clone size: -
CDR3 protein: CASSKQGAQTEAFF
CDR3 DNA: TGTGCCAGCAGCAAACAGGGGGCGCAGACTGAAGCTTTCTTT

D gene: -
J gene: TRBJ2-7
V gene: TRBV13
clone size: few
CDR3 protein: CASTTTGSGQYF
CDR3 DNA: TGTGCCAGCACAACTACAGGGTCCGGGCAGTACTTC

D gene: -
J gene: TRBJ2-7
V gene: TRBV29-1
clone size: -
CDR3 protein: CSVELAYEQYF
CDR3 DNA: TGCAGCGTTGAATTAGCCTACGAGCAGTACTTC

D gene: -
J gene: TRBJ1-2
V gene: TRBV5-6
clone size: -
CDR3 protein: CASRGPGDSSTNYGYTF
CDR3 DNA: TGTGCCAGCAGGGGTCCGGGGGACTCCAGCACTAACTATGGCTACACCTTC

D gene: -
J gene: TRBJ1-1
V gene: TRBV13
clone size: -
CDR3 protein: CASSSRADRPNTEAFF
CDR3 DNA: TGTGCCAGCAGCTCGAGAGCAGACAGACCGAACACTGAAGCTTTCTTT

D gene: -
J gene: TRBJ2-1
V gene: TRBV29-1
clone size: -
CDR3 protein: CSVDSGGTSSYNEQFF
CDR3 DNA: TGCAGCGTTGATAGTGGGGGGACGAGCTCCTACAATGAGCAGTTCTTC

D gene: -
J gene: TRBJ2-1
V gene: TRBV28
clone size: few
CDR3 protein: CASSPTPGAGNEQFF
CDR3 DNA: TGTGCCAGCAGTCCTACCCCCGGGGCGGGGAATGAGCAGTTCTTC

D gene: TRBD1
J gene: TRBJ1-1
V gene: TRBV7-2
clone size: -
CDR3 protein: CASSPLVGQGGTEAFF
CDR3 DNA: TGTGCCAGCAGCCCCCTAGTCGGACAGGGCGGGACTGAAGCTTTCTTT

D gene: -
J gene: TRBJ2-4
V gene: TRBV4-1
clone size: -
CDR3 protein: CASSQLTGGIQYF
CDR3 DNA: TGCGCCAGCAGCCAACTCACAGGAGGCATTCAGTACTTC

D gene: -
J gene: TRBJ1-6
V gene: TRBV28
clone size: -
CDR3 protein: CASSLSAGEPNF
CDR3 DNA: TGTGCCAGCAGTTTATCCGCAGGGGAGCCCAACTTT

D gene: -
J gene: TRBJ1-2
V gene: TRBV29-1
clone size: -
CDR3 protein: CSVGTSDRDGYTF
CDR3 DNA: TGCAGCGTCGGGACCTCTGATCGGGATGGCTACACCTTC

D gene: TRBD2
J gene: TRBJ2-1
V gene: TRBV7-6
clone size: -
CDR3 protein: CASSLGLAGEQFF
CDR3 DNA: TGTGCCAGCAGCTTGGGACTAGCGGGCGAGCAGTTCTTC

D gene: -
J gene: TRBJ2-1
V gene: TRBV9
clone size: -
CDR3 protein: CASSVDEGGIDEQFF
CDR3 DNA: TGTGCCAGCAGCGTAGACGAGGGGGGAATAGATGAGCAGTTCTTC

D gene: -
J gene: TRBJ2-3
V gene: TRBV25-1
clone size: -
CDR3 protein: CASSETDPTDTQYF
CDR3 DNA: TGTGCCAGCAGTGAAACTGACCCCACAGATACGCAGTATTTT

D gene: TRBD2
J gene: TRBJ2-7
V gene: TRBV5-1
clone size: -
CDR3 protein: CASSGTGLAGTTYEQYF
CDR3 DNA: TGCGCCAGCAGCGGAACTGGACTAGCGGGGACCACCTACGAGCAGTACTTC

D gene: -
J gene: TRBJ2-5
V gene: TRBV5-6
clone size: -
CDR3 protein: CASSLSAPETQYF
CDR3 DNA: TGTGCCAGCAGCTTGTCAGCCCCAGAGACCCAGTACTTC

D gene: -
J gene: TRBJ2-5
V gene: TRBV7-9
clone size: few
CDR3 protein: CASSSDRDLDETQYF
CDR3 DNA: TGTGCCAGCAGCTCAGACCGGGACCTAGATGAGACCCAGTACTTC

D gene: -
J gene: TRBJ2-7
V gene: TRBV5-5
clone size: -
CDR3 protein: CASSLETGISYEQYF
CDR3 DNA: TGTGCCAGCAGCTTGGAAACAGGGATCTCCTACGAGCAGTACTTC

D gene: -
J gene: TRBJ1-6
V gene: TRBV9
clone size: -
CDR3 protein: CASSVGPGDSPLHF
CDR3 DNA: TGTGCCAGCAGCGTAGGTCCAGGGGATTCACCCCTCCACTTT

D gene: TRBD2
J gene: TRBJ2-5
V gene: TRBV7-8
clone size: few
CDR3 protein: CASSLPGLAGPTETQYF
CDR3 DNA: TGTGCCAGCAGCTTGCCGGGACTAGCGGGGCCCACAGAGACCCAGTACTTC

D gene: -
J gene: TRBJ1-6
V gene: TRBV5-4
clone size: -
CDR3 protein: CASSLGRSGKSLHF
CDR3 DNA: TGTGCCAGCAGCTTGGGCAGAAGTGGGAAATCCCTCCACTTT

D gene: TRBD1
J gene: TRBJ2-7
V gene: TRBV13
clone size: -
CDR3 protein: CASSPTGGNEQYF
CDR3 DNA: TGTGCCAGCAGCCCGACAGGGGGGAACGAGCAGTACTTC

D gene: -
J gene: TRBJ1-1
V gene: TRBV29-1
clone size: -
CDR3 protein: CSVKPPLNTEAFF
CDR3 DNA: TGCAGCGTGAAGCCACCTCTGAACACTGAAGCTTTCTTT

D gene: -
J gene: TRBJ2-5
V gene: TRBV6-6
clone size: -
CDR3 protein: CASTPWTDSTGGTQYF
CDR3 DNA: TGTGCCAGCACTCCATGGACGGACAGTACGGGGGGGACCCAGTACTTC

D gene: -
J gene: TRBJ2-1
V gene: TRBV27
clone size: -
CDR3 protein: CASSPGLGQRSSYNEQFF
CDR3 DNA: TGTGCCAGCAGCCCCGGGCTGGGGCAGCGTAGCTCCTACAATGAGCAGTTCTTC